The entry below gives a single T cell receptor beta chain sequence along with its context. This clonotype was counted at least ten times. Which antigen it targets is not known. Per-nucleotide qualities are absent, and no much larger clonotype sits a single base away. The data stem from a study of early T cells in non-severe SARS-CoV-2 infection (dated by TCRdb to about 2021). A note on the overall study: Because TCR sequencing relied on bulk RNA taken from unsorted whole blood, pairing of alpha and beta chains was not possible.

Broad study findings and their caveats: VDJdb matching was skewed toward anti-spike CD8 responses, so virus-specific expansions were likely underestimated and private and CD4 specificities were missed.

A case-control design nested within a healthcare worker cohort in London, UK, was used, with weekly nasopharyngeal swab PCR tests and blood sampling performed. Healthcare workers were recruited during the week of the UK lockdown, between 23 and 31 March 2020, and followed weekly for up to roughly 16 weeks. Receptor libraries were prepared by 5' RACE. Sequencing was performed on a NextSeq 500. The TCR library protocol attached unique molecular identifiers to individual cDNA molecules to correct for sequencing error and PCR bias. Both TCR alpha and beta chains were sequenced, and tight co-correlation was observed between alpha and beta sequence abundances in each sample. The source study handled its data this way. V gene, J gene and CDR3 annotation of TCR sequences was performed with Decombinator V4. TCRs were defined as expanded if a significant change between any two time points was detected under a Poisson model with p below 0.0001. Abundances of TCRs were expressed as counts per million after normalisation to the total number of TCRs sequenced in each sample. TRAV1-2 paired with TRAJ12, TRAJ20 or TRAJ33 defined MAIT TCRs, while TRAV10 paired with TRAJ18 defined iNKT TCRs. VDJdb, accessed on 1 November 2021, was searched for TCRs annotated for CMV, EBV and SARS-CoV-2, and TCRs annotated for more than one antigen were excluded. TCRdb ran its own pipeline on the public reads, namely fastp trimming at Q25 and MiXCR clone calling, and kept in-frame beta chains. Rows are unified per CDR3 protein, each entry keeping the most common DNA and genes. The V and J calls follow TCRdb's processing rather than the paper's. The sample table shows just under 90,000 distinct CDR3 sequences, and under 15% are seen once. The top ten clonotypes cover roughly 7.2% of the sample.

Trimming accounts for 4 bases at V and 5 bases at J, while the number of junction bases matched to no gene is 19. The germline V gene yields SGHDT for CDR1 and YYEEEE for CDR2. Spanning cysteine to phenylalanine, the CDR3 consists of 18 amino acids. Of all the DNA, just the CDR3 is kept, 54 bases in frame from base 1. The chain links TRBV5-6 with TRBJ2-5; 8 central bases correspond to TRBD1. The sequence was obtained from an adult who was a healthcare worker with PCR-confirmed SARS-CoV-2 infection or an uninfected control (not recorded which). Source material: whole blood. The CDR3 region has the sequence CASSKGTGGELAPETQYF. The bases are TGTGCCAGCAGCAAGGGGACAGGCGGGGAATTAGCTCCTGAGACCCAGTACTTC.